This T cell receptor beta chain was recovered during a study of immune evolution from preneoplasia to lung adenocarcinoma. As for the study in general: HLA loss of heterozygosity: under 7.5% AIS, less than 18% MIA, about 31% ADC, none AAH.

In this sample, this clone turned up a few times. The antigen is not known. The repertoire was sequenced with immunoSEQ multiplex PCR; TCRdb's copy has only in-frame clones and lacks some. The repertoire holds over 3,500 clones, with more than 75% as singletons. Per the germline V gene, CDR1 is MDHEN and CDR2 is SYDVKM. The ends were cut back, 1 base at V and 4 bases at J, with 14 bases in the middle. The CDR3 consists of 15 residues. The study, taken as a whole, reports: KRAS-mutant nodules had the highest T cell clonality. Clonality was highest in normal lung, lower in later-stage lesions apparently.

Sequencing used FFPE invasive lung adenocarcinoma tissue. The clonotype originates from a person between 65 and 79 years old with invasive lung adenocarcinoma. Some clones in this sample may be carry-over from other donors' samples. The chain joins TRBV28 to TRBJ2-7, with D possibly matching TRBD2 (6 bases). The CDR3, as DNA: TGTGCCAGCAGTTTATTTCAGGGAGGACGGTACGAGCAGTACTTC. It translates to CASSLFQGGRYEQYF. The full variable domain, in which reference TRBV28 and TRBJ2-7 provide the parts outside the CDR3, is DVKVTQSSRYLVKRTGEKVFLECVQDMDHENMFWYRQDPGLGLRLIYFSYDVKMKEKGDIPEGYSVSREKKERFSLILESASTNQTSMYLCASSLFQGGRYEQYFGPGTRLTVT.